The source of this TCR beta chain is a study of CD8+ T cells in alopecia areata. Study outcomes and limitations: Normal skin's resident alphabeta T cells are also sequenced in scalp samples. Tofacitinib significantly brought down scalp clonality and expanded CD8+ clones among top 100.

Treatment indicated: oral pan-JAK inhibitor, 5-10 mg twice daily. Comments on this clone: The antigen is unknown.

Trimming removed 3 bases from V and 9 bases from J, with 30 bases in between. The CDR3 is made up of 18 amino acids. The germline gives CDR1 SGDLS, CDR2 YYNGEE. TCR sequencing used cDNA made by reverse transcription of extracted RNA. TCRdb keeps only in-frame clones here, not all; method: immunoSEQ multiplex PCR. The data show about 200,000 clones, 55% to 70% seen once. The sequenced sample was CD4+ T cells sorted from blood, obtained at week 4, from a patient treated with tofacitinib. The origin of this receptor is a human donor with alopecia areata. The V call is TRBV9, the J call TRBJ1-2; D gene unclear. CDR3 nucleotide sequence: TGTGCCAGCAGCGCCGGGGAGGGAGCCCTCTCTACCTCGGGTCGCTACACCTTC. Encoded protein: CASSAGEGALSTSGRYTF.